This T cell receptor beta chain appears in the sequencing data of a study of vaccination and CD4 T cells after COVID-19. The overall study: Timing of post-vaccine sample collection was a median 72 days after dose two, with a range of 14 to 241. Cells were stimulated with overlapping spike peptides from SARS-CoV-2, HCoV-NL63, HCoV-OC43 and HCoV-229E.

This clonotype was recorded a few times. Its specificity is not known. The CDR3 length is 12 residues. The germline V and J ends were trimmed by 2 bases and 9 bases, with 11 bases remaining between them. Germline V gene sequence: CDR1 DFQATT, CDR2 SNEGSKA (reference sequence). The Oncomine TCR Beta short-read assay was what sequenced the DNA obtained from cultured CD4+ T cells. Cultured CD4+ T cells were the source of extracted genomic DNA. A single record per CDR3 protein comes from TCRdb applying MiXCR to the PCR reads. The sample lists around 15,000 distinct CDR3 sequences, less than 35% seen once, with approximately 14% in the top ten. The treatment was: 10-day PBMC culture with coronavirus spike peptide pools or control peptides (ViraFEST assay). IL-2 (approximately 9 IU/ml) and peptide pools (around 9.7 ug/ml) were added to cultures of two million PBMCs per well.

The V call is TRBV20-1, the J call TRBJ2-1; D is uncertain. The TCR sequence derives from a human donor with COVID-19. The sequencing sample was made of cultured CD4+ T cells from blood. CDR3 loop: CSARKDWGEQFF. Here the CDR3 DNA reads TGCAGTGCTAGAAAAGACTGGGGTGAGCAGTTCTTC.